This T cell receptor (beta chain) was sequenced during a study of blood T cell repertoires in COVID-19. Per the authors' pipeline: Estimates of nucleated cell counts were drawn from the amplification of reference gene primers. Clones were sequenced by immunoSEQ multiplex PCR, and TCRdb holds only the in-frame ones, with some missing. V and J calls and clone size come straight from that table; D and trimming were deduced from the DNA. This table holds around 130,000 clones, around 84% found once. Unmatched junction bases numbered 7, after V lost 0 bases and J lost 4 bases. In germline, CDR1 is SGDLS, CDR2 YYNGEE. This CDR3 has 15 residues.

The clonotype originates from a man younger than 40 with COVID-19, enrolled during active disease. The sample comprised peripheral blood. The rearrangement links TRBV9 to TRBJ2-7, with 7 bases fitting TRBD2. The DNA of the CDR3 is TGTGCCAGCAGCGTAGGGGGCGGGAGAGAATACGAGCAGTACTTC. This encodes CASSVGGGREYEQYF.